This T cell receptor (beta chain) was retrieved from a study of T cell responses to AZD1222 COVID-19 vaccine. Data came from immunoSEQ multiplex PCR; TCRdb stores just in-frame clones and leaves some out. The sample shows about 120,000 clones, 91% of them seen only once. Study conclusions and caveats: Nearly half of spike-specific TCRs reportedly target variant regions that are unmutated in the B.1.351 and B.1.1.7 variants. Two doses of AZD1222 preceded a rise in Spike-specific TCR breadth and depth. The donor group comprised mostly white British people and more females; the analysis possibly underestimated clonal diversity. Spike was spanned by vaccine-associated CD4 TCRs, which were dominant at 160-218 and 743-854.

Germline V gene sequence: CDR1 MGHRA, CDR2 YSYEKL. V lost 0 bases, J lost 1 base, and 13 bases lay in between. The CDR3 spans 17 residues. Note on this clone: Its antigen is not identified.

V and J are TRBV4-1 and TRBJ1-5, with no clear D. The material was peripheral blood, obtained on day 0 of AZD1222 vaccination. This clonotype was obtained from an adult in good health. This CDR3 is CASSQDLREGSNQPQHF. CDR3 sequence (DNA): TGCGCCAGCAGCCAAGATTTGAGGGAGGGAAGCAATCAGCCCCAGCATTTT.